This T cell receptor (beta chain) appears in the sequencing data of a study of T cell repertoires in aging, cancer and after chemotherapy. Overall study findings and caveats: Median generation probability rose over the chemotherapy interval in each cancer cohort, suggesting rebound thymic output.

With regard to this clonotype: Its target is not known.

Multiplex touch-down PCR with TRB-A/B primers amplified rearranged V-D-J TRB sequences. Each CDR3 protein is one row after TCRdb ran MiXCR on the multiplex PCR reads. The sample records some 19,000 distinct CDR3 sequences, around 40% being singletons. Peripheral blood genomic DNA, not sorted cells or RNA, was the template. The CDR3 extends over 15 amino acids. Deletions cut 2 bases from V and 3 bases from J, with 12 bases between. The germline V gene encodes CDR1 MNHEY and CDR2 SVGEGT. V gene TRBV6-2 or TRBV6-3 combines with J gene TRBJ2-3; D is perhaps TRBD2 (5 bases). The specimen was blood. The origin of this receptor is a human donor with a solid tumor. This CDR3 is CASSYTGIGTDTQYF. CDR3 DNA: TGTGCCAGCAGTTACACGGGAATAGGAACAGATACGCAGTATTTT.